This passage covers 29 T cell receptor beta chains from one sample sequenced in a study of T cell clonotyping in hematopoietic cell transplantation (dated by TCRdb to the early 2020s). Libraries came from the immunoSEQ multiplex PCR assay. Held by TCRdb, this immuneACCESS table contains in-frame sequences only and omits some clones. Under half of the omission traces to an unresolved V gene where checked; the cause of the rest is unknown. The sample has some 40,000 clones on record, 85% to 95% of them singletons. The biggest ten clones account for 0.85% of the sample. Specimen: peripheral blood mononuclear cells. The receptors originated from a woman aged 50 to 65 in good health. Some clones in this sample may be carry-over from other donors' samples.

The chain couples TRBV29-1 to TRBJ2-3, with no clear D. Trimming left V 8 bases short and J 5 bases short, with 14 bases between. Germline CDR1 is SQVTM and CDR2 is ANQGSEA. CDR3 length: 12 residues. The chain's CDR3 is CSSGSARDTQYF. The CDR3 DNA is TGCAGCTCCGGGTCAGCTCGAGATACGCAGTATTTT.

This clone was seen just once. The CDR3 DNA sequence: TGTGCCAGCAGCACCGGACAGGGGGTCCCTAATGAAAAACTGTTTTTT. The encoded protein is CASSTGQGVPNEKLFF. The rearrangement links TRBV9 to TRBJ1-4, with 10 bases matching TRBD1. The trim removed 4 bases at V and 3 bases at J, leaving 6 bases unmatched. This CDR3 is 16 amino acids long. Germline CDR1 SGDLS, CDR2 YYNGEE.

The chain uses TRBV5-4 and TRBJ1-6; D not certain. Germline CDR1 SGHNT, CDR2 YYREEE (reference sequence). V was pared by 0 bases and J by 5 bases, with 9 bases between. The CDR3 has 15 amino acids. CDR3 sequence: CASSLGGSHNSPLHF. CDR3 bases: TGTGCCAGCAGCTTGGGAGGGTCCCATAATTCACCCCTCCACTTT.

The chain has TRBV5-1 and TRBJ2-5; TRBD2 agrees at 8 bases. The CDR3 covers 17 residues. Germline V gene lookup returns CDR1 SGHRS and CDR2 YFSETQ. The J segment lost 1 base and the V segment lost 4 bases, leaving 12 bases of the junction unmatched. DNA of the CDR3: TGCGCCAGCAGCCCTCGGGGTAGCGGGGCGAGCCAAGAGACCCAGTACTTC. It yields the protein CASSPRGSGASQETQYF.

This clone appeared a single time. The chain recombines TRBV30 with TRBJ1-4, with no clear D. Per the germline V gene, CDR1 is GTSNPN and CDR2 is SVGIG (reference sequence). Trimming cost V 3 bases and J 0 bases, with 11 bases left between them. The CDR3 covers 15 residues. The DNA of the CDR3 is TGTGCCTGGAGCGCGGACGGTGCAACTAATGAAAAACTGTTTTTT. Amino acid sequence: CAWSADGATNEKLFF.

The chain has TRBV2 and TRBJ2-3; 8 bases match TRBD2. V shed 7 bases and J 4 bases; nucleotides not matched to a gene: 7. Germline assignment: CDR1 SNHLY and CDR2 FYNNEI. The CDR3 is 14 residues long. The CDR3 region is CASKERGLPDTQYF. Here the CDR3 DNA reads TGTGCCAGCAAGGAGCGGGGGTTGCCAGATACGCAGTATTTT.

This rearrangement joins TRBV19 to TRBJ2-3; TRBD1 aligns across 8 bases. Germline V gives CDR1 LNHDA, CDR2 SQIVND (reference sequence). The CDR3 consists of 13 residues. Losses at the gene ends were 8 bases for V and 11 bases for J; bases not matched to a gene: 12. Here the CDR3 DNA reads TGTGCCAGTGGACAGGGCGCCCCAGGGAGGCAGTATTTT. It codes for CASGQGAPGRQYF. Together with reference TRBV19 and TRBJ2-3, the CDR3 gives the full variable domain: DGGITQSPKYLFRKEGQNVTLSCEQNLNHDAMYWYRQDPGQGLRLIYYSQIVNDFQKGDIAEGYSVSREKKESFPLTVTSAQKNPTAFYLCASGQGAPGRQYFGPGTRLTVL.

The chain recombines TRBV6-5 with TRBJ1-5, with D possibly matching TRBD1 (6 bases). V dropped 5 bases and J dropped 7 bases, with 12 bases sitting between them. CDR3 length: 13 residues. Germline V gene lookup returns CDR1 MNHEY and CDR2 SVGAGI. CDR3 region: CASSRQVGQPQHF. The CDR3 bases are TGTGCCAGCAGTCGACAGGTGGGGCAGCCCCAGCATTTT.

This rearrangement joins TRBV11-1 to TRBJ2-2; TRBD1 matches at 10 bases. Germline-derived CDR1 and CDR2 are SGHAT and FQDESV (reference sequence). The CDR3 extends over 15 amino acids. Unmatched junction bases numbered 4, after V lost 5 bases and J lost 4 bases. CDR3 DNA: TGTGCCAGCAGCCCAGGACAGGGGGGCACCGGGGAGCTGTTTTTT. It is translated as CASSPGQGGTGELFF.

The J gene is TRBJ2-2, the V gene TRBV5-1; TRBD1 matches 7 bases. CDR1 and CDR2 from the germline V gene are SGHRS and YFSETQ. The CDR3 runs to 16 residues. J gave up 3 bases and V 4 bases, and 9 bases lay outside the gene matches. In DNA, the CDR3 is TGCGCCAGCAGCGTTACAGGGGATGTGGACACCGGGGAGCTGTTTTTT. This sequence encodes CASSVTGDVDTGELFF.

CDR3 nucleotides: TGCGCCAGCAGTGATAAGGGGGCACGAGGCAATCAGCCCCAGCATTTT. This translates into CASSDKGARGNQPQHF. The V and J genes are TRBV10-1 and TRBJ1-5; 7 bases are shared with TRBD1. The trim removed 3 bases at V and 2 bases at J, leaving 7 bases unmatched. The CDR3 is 16 amino acids. Germline V gives CDR1 WNHNN, CDR2 SYGVQD (reference sequence).

This chain uses TRBV4-1 with TRBJ1-4; D is uncertain. The germline V and J ends were trimmed by 2 bases and 5 bases, with 9 bases remaining between them. This CDR3 is built from 14 residues. Germline CDR1 MGHRA, CDR2 YSYEKL. For the CDR3, the DNA is TGCGCCAGCAGCCAAAGGGAGTCAAATGAAAAACTGTTTTTT. Translating gives CASSQRESNEKLFF.

The CDR3 spells CATSLTTETYEQYF. CDR3 nucleotide sequence: TGTGCCACCTCGCTTACGACAGAAACCTACGAGCAGTACTTC. The chain has TRBV10-3 and TRBJ2-7; TRBD1 might be the D (5 bases). The V gene's germline CDR1 is ENHRY and CDR2 SYGVKD. V was pared by 10 bases and J by 2 bases, with 18 bases between. The CDR3 covers 14 residues.

This rearrangement joins TRBV7-2 to TRBJ1-6; TRBD1 is a possible D gene (5 bases). The germline V gene encodes CDR1 SGHTA and CDR2 FQGNSA. The ends were cut back, 4 bases at V and 8 bases at J, with 21 bases in the middle. The CDR3 spans 17 residues. The DNA of the CDR3 is TGTGCCAGCAGCTCAACACACCCCGGGACGGCCTATTCACCCCTCCACTTT. Amino acids: CASSSTHPGTAYSPLHF. The variable domain in full, with the rest retrieved from reference TRBV7-2 and TRBJ1-6, is GAGVSQSPSNKVTEKGKDVELRCDPISGHTALYWYRQSLGQGLEFLIYFQGNSAPDKSGLPSDRFSAERTGGSVSTLTIQRTQQEDSAVYLCASSSTHPGTAYSPLHFGNGTRLTVT.

The chain's CDR3 is CASSYLAGSPLHF. Written as DNA, the CDR3 is TGTGCCAGCAGCTACTTGGCCGGTTCACCCCTCCACTTT. V gene TRBV11-2 combines with J gene TRBJ1-6; D gene ambiguous. Germline V gives CDR1 SGHAT, CDR2 FQNNGV. This CDR3 region has 13 residues. V lost 4 bases to trimming and J lost 9 bases, with 10 bases between them.

The chain couples TRBV7-2 to TRBJ2-7; 7 bases match TRBD1. The CDR3 is 15 residues long. V shed 0 bases and J 3 bases; nucleotides not matched to a gene: 5. Germline V gene lookup returns CDR1 SGHTA and CDR2 FQGNSA. This chain's CDR3 is CASSLARTGLYEQYF. In DNA form, the CDR3 reads TGTGCCAGCAGCTTAGCGAGGACAGGCCTCTACGAGCAGTACTTC. The variable domain in full, completed from reference TRBV7-2 and TRBJ2-7, reads GAGVSQSPSNKVTEKGKDVELRCDPISGHTALYWYRQSLGQGLEFLIYFQGNSAPDKSGLPSDRFSAERTGGSVSTLTIQRTQQEDSAVYLCASSLARTGLYEQYFGPGTRLTVT.

The chain links TRBV5-1 to TRBJ1-1; TRBD1 might be the D (5 bases). The CDR3 loop spans 16 amino acids. With 5 bases removed from V and 2 bases from J, the gap between germline ends came to 19 bases. Germline V lookup: CDR1 SGHRS, CDR2 YFSETQ. For the CDR3, the DNA is TGCGCCAGCAGAGCGGGCTACCGGAGGGGAAACACTGAAGCTTTCTTT. Translating it yields CASRAGYRRGNTEAFF.

CDR3 amino acids: CASSSQGGSKIEAYEQYF. The CDR3 nucleotides are TGTGCCAGCAGCTCCCAAGGAGGCTCCAAAATAGAGGCCTACGAGCAGTACTTC. The chain carries TRBV7-2 and TRBJ2-7; D may be TRBD2 (5 bases). Germline V CDR1 and CDR2: SGHTA, FQGNSA. The CDR3 has 18 residues. Trimming removed 4 bases from V and 2 bases from J, with 24 bases in between.

V usage is TRBV4-3 and J usage is TRBJ2-1, with 8 bases that match TRBD1. After removal of 4 bases from V and 1 base from J, the junction contained 6 bases not matched to a gene. This CDR3 has 16 amino acids. Germline CDR1 is LGHNA and CDR2 is YSLEER. For the CDR3, the DNA is TGCGCCAGCAGCCCCGGGACAGGAGGTTCCTACAATGAGCAGTTCTTC. Its protein is CASSPGTGGSYNEQFF.

The V and J genes are TRBV4-2 and TRBJ2-3, with TRBD2 as a possible D gene (7 bases). Germline V gene lookup returns CDR1 LGHNA and CDR2 YNFKEQ. The CDR3 covers 14 residues. The V and J ends lost 4 bases and 4 bases respectively, with 12 bases between them. Written as DNA, the CDR3 is TGTGCCAGCAGCCTCGGGGGGCGGGCAGATACGCAGTATTTT. Amino acid sequence: CASSLGGRADTQYF.

The chain joins TRBV11-1 to TRBJ1-1; D remains unclear. This CDR3 comprises 15 residues. V was pared by 2 bases and J by 3 bases, with 13 bases between. Germline CDR1 and CDR2: SGHAT and FQDESV (reference sequence). The CDR3 region is CASSLSTGSDTEAFF. The CDR3 DNA is TGTGCCAGCAGCTTAAGCACCGGGTCGGACACTGAAGCTTTCTTT.

V usage is TRBV4-3 and J usage is TRBJ1-1; D possibly corresponds to TRBD1 (5 bases). The germline V and J ends were trimmed by 0 bases and 6 bases, with 26 bases remaining between them. The CDR3 covers 19 residues. Germline values: CDR1 LGHNA, CDR2 YSLEER. DNA of the CDR3: TGCGCCAGCAGCCAAGAAGTATTGGTCGGGAGCGGGCGGGGCGCTGAAGCTTTCTTT. Its protein product is CASSQEVLVGSGRGAEAFF.

This chain connects TRBV11-3 to TRBJ1-1; D is perhaps TRBD1 (5 bases). The V end lost 4 bases, the J end lost 3 bases, and 9 bases lay between the germline ends. This CDR3 spans 13 amino acids. CDR1 is SGHNT, CDR2 YENEEA, per germline. The CDR3 here is CASSSRQYTEAFF. CDR3 nucleotide sequence: TGTGCCAGCAGCTCTCGACAGTACACTGAAGCTTTCTTT. The variable domain in full, with the rest retrieved from reference TRBV11-3 and TRBJ1-1, is EAGVVQSPRYKIIEKKQPVAFWCNPISGHNTLYWYLQNLGQGPELLIRYENEEAVDDSQLPKDRFSAERLKGVDSTLKIQPAELGDSAVYLCASSSRQYTEAFFGQGTRLTVV.

The genes are TRBV15 and TRBJ1-1; D is unresolved. The CDR3 runs 15 residues. Germline V gene sequence: CDR1 LNHNV, CDR2 YYDKDF (reference sequence). Trimming took 5 bases from V and 0 from J, leaving 13 bases between them. As DNA, the CDR3 is TGTGCCACCAGCCGGGCCTCTGGGATGAACACTGAAGCTTTCTTT. Protein product: CATSRASGMNTEAFF.

V usage is TRBV27 and J usage is TRBJ2-6, with TRBD1 matching over 7 bases. Looked up from germline, CDR1 is MNHEY and CDR2 is SMNVEV (reference sequence). After removal of 8 bases from V and 0 bases from J, the junction contained 4 bases not matched to a gene. This CDR3 is built from 15 residues. Here the CDR3 DNA reads TGTGCCAGCGGACAGGATTTCTCTGGGGCCAACGTCCTGACTTTC. Translated: CASGQDFSGANVLTF.

CDR3 sequence reads: CASSSRGQPQHF. In nucleotides, the CDR3 is TGTGCCAGCAGTTCACGGGGTCAGCCCCAGCATTTT. J is TRBJ1-5 and V is TRBV6-5; D gene ambiguous. This CDR3 is built from 12 residues. Trimming shortened V by 4 bases and J by 6 bases, and 7 bases separated the two germline ends. Germline V CDR1 and CDR2: MNHEY, SVGAGI.

The chain joins TRBV6-5 to TRBJ1-6; 7 bases line up with TRBD1. The CDR3 contains 16 residues. J gave up 7 bases and V 0 bases, and 6 bases lay outside the gene matches. The germline CDR1 and CDR2 sequences are MNHEY and SVGAGI. CDR3 region: CASSYSGTVRNSPLHF. CDR3 DNA sequence: TGTGCCAGCAGTTACTCCGGGACAGTAAGGAATTCACCCCTCCACTTT.

This clone was counted once. This chain links TRBV5-4 with TRBJ1-1; D call uncertain. CDR3 size: 14 residues. V was clipped by 4 bases and J by 1 base, with 11 bases between them. Germline V lookup: CDR1 SGHNT, CDR2 YYREEE (reference sequence). For the CDR3, the DNA is TGTGCCAGCAGCCCAGGACGGCCGAACACTGAAGCTTTCTTT. This translates into CASSPGRPNTEAFF.

DNA of the CDR3: TGTGCCAGTGCCGGGACGTCTAATTCACCCCTCCACTTT. This encodes CASAGTSNSPLHF. J is TRBJ1-6 and V is TRBV9, with D perhaps TRBD1 (5 bases). The CDR3 has 13 residues. Per the germline V gene, CDR1 is SGDLS and CDR2 is YYNGEE. Trimming removed 8 bases from V and 6 bases from J, with 12 bases in between.